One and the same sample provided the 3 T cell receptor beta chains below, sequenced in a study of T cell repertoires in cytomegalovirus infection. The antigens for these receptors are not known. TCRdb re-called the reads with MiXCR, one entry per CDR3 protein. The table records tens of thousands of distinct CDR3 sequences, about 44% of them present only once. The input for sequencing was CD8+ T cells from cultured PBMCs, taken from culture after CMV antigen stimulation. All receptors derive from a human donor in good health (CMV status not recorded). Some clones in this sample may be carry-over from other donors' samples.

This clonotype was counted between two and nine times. CDR3 bases: TGTGCCAGCAGCCCCTCGGGTTACCTCGCCGGAGATACGCAGTATTTT. This sequence encodes CASSPSGYLAGDTQYF. V gene TRBV27 combines with J gene TRBJ2-3; D call uncertain. Trimming took off 6 bases at V and 5 bases at J, with 21 bases between the two ends. Per the germline V gene, CDR1 is MNHEY and CDR2 is SMNVEV (reference sequence). CDR3 size: 16 residues.

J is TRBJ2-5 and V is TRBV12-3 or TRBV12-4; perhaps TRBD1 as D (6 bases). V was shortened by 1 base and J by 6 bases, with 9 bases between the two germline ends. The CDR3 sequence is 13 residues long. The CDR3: CASSLGGQKTQYF. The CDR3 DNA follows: TGTGCCAGCAGTTTAGGGGGGCAAAAGACCCAGTACTTC.

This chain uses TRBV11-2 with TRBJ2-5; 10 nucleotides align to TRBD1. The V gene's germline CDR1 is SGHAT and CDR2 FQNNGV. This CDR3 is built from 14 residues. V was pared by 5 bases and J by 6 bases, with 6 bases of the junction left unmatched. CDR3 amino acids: CASSPPDRGKTQYF. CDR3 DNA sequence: TGTGCCAGCAGCCCTCCGGACAGGGGGAAGACCCAGTACTTC.